The sequence of this T cell receptor beta chain was determined in a study of cytomegalovirus exposure and HLA in healthy donors. Study in general: HLA-typed donors were the source of 83 million or so unique TCRs held in an early data release.

CDR1 is SGHTA and CDR2 is FQGNSA in the germline V gene. This CDR3 has 13 amino acids. The V end was cut by 5 bases, the J end by 7 bases, with 15 bases between. The PCR was carried out with 60 Vbeta primers and 13 Jbeta primers. Repertoires were generated with immunoSEQ multiplex PCR, while TCRdb's copy carries only in-frame clones and drops some. The sample has about 160,000 clones, 65% to 85% seen once; the top ten hold over 1.1%. The sequence was collected from a man between 60 and 75 years old in good health and CMV-seronegative. V is TRBV7-2 and J is TRBJ2-7; no reliable D call. The sample comprised PBMCs. The CDR3 DNA follows: TGTGCCAGCAGCGTCTCTCCGAGAAAGGAGCAGTACTTC. It translates to CASSVSPRKEQYF.